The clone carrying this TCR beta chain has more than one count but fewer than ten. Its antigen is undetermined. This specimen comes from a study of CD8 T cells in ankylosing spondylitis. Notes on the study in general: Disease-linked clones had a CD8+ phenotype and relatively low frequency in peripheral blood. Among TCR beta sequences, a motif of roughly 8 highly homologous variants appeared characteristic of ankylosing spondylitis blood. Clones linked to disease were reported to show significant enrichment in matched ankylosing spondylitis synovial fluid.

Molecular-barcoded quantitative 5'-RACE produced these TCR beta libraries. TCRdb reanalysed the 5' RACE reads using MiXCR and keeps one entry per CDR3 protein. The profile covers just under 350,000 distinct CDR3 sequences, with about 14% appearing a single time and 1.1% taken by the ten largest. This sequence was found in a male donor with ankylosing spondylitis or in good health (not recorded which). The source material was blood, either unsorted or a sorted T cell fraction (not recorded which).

The CDR3: CASSSKLWRQRSTDTQYF. The DNA for the CDR3 is TGTGCCAGCAGTTCAAAGCTATGGCGGCAGCGGAGCACAGATACGCAGTATTTT. The J gene is TRBJ2-3, the V gene TRBV27; the D gene is possibly TRBD2 (5 bases). This CDR3 has 18 amino acids. The germline CDR1 and CDR2 sequences are MNHEY and SMNVEV (reference sequence). V was pared by 4 bases and J by 0 bases, with 20 bases between.